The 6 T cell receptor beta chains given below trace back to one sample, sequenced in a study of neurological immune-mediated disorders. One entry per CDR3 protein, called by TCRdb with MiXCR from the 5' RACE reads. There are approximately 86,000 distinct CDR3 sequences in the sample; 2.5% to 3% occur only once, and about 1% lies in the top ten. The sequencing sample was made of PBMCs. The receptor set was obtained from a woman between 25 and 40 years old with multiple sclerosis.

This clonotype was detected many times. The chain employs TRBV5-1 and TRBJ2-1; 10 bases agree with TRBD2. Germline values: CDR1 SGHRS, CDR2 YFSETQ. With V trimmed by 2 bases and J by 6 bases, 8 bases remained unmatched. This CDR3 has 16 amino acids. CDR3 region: CASSFTLAGVSNEQFF. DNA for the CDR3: TGCGCCAGCAGCTTTACCCTAGCGGGAGTGTCCAATGAGCAGTTCTTC.

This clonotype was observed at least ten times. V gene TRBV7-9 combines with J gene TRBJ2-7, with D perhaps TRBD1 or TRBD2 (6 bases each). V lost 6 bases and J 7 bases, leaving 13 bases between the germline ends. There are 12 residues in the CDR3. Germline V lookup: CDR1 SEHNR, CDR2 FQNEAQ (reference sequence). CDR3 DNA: TGTGCCAGCAGTTACAGGGAGGAAGAGCAGTACTTC. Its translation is CASSYREEEQYF.

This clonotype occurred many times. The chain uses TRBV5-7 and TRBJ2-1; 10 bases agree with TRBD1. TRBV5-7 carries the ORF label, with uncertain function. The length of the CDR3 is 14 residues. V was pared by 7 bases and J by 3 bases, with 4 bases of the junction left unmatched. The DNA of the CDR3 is TGTGCCAGCCACGGACAGGGGGGCTACAATGAGCAGTTCTTC. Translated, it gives CASHGQGGYNEQFF.

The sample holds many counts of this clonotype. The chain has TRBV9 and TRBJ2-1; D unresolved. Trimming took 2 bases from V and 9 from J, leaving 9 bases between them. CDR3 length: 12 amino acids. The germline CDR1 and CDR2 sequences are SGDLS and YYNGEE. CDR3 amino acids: CASSVPGPEQFF. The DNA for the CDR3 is TGTGCCAGCAGCGTTCCCGGGCCTGAGCAGTTCTTC.

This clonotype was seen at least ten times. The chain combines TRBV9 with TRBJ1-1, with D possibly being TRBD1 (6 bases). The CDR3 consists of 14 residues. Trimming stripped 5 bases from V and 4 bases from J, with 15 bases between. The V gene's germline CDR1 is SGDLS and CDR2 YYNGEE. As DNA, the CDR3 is TGTGCCAGCAGTGGACTTCAGGGGAGCACTGAAGCTTTCTTT. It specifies CASSGLQGSTEAFF.

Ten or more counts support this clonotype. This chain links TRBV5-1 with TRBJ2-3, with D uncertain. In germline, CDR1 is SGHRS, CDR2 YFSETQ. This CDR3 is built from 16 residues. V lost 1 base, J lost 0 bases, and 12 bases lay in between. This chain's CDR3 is CASSLSSADSTDTQYF. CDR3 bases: TGCGCCAGCAGCTTGTCCTCGGCGGATAGCACAGATACGCAGTATTTT.